This TCR beta chain was captured in a study of T-cell reconstitution after alpha-beta-depleted transplantation in children (TCRdb year 2016). For context, the study as a whole: T-cell immune reconstitution after TCRalphabeta/CD19-depleted allogeneic hematopoietic cell transplantation in children was quantitatively tracked in the study by means of TCR repertoire profiling. The study at large found these results: The frequencies of hyperexpanded clones fell over the following months, and after one year, T-cell counts and TCRbeta diversity were mostly attributed to newly produced T cells. Apparently early alphabetaT-cell count recovery about two months after transplant reportedly relied on only several hundred rapidly expanded clones derived from non-depleted graft cells. In some patients, the high TCRbeta diversity seen at day 60 was put down to recipient T cells and intrathymic progenitors that had survived conditioning.

The treatment or condition label here, explained by the study, means: allogeneic hematopoietic cell transplantation with graft depleted of TCRalphabeta T cells and CD19 B cells. Transplant recipients were children who received TCRalphabeta/CD19-depleted allogeneic hematopoietic cell grafts. The receptor library was made with PCR. The data were produced on an Illumina HiSeq 2500. To normalize quantification of the TCRbeta repertoire, the TCR libraries were built with molecular barcoding that relied on unique molecular identifiers. In TCRdb, the public reads were trimmed at Q25 with fastp and aligned with MiXCR, with productive beta chains retained. For every CDR3 protein sequence, its rows merge into one entry that carries the most common genes and DNA. In all, the sample holds about 540,000 distinct CDR3 sequences, and 25% to 30% of those were seen once. In total, the top ten clones hold approximately 33% of the sample.

With regard to this clonotype: Its antigen is not yet known. It has no much larger one-base neighbor in the sample; base qualities were not kept.

V and J lose 3 bases and 5 bases, and a span of 15 bases separates them. From cysteine to phenylalanine, the CDR3 is 14 amino acids long. Of the read, only the CDR3 DNA is kept; its 42 bases are in frame from base 1. As encoded in the germline V gene (reference sequence), CDR1 is DFQATT while CDR2 is SNEGSKA. The rearrangement joined TRBV20-1 to TRBJ2-3; no confident D gene assignment can be made. The starting material was PBMCs, obtained before TCRalphabeta/CD19-depleted stem cell transplant. The sequence was obtained from a boy younger than two with Wiskott-Aldrich syndrome, due to receive a stem cell transplant. CDR3 region: CSARTPLVGDTQYF. The DNA is TGCAGTGCTAGGACCCCCTTAGTGGGAGATACGCAGTATTTT.